The 16 T cell receptor beta chains reported below all come from one sample, sequenced in a study of sequential checkpoint blockade in melanoma. Treatment in this sample: randomized to nivolumab then ipilimumab (arm A) or the reverse (arm B). This table comes from immunoSEQ multiplex PCR, and its TCRdb copy is limited to in-frame clones, with some not included. The sample has over 25,000 clones; approximately 80% are singletons. The sample consisted of CD8+ T cells sorted from blood (inferred from file names), taken from a patient given nivolumab and ipilimumab in sequence. The receptor source for this set is a human donor with melanoma.

The chain has TRBV29-1 and TRBJ2-2; 9 nucleotides line up with TRBD2. Germline V gives CDR1 SQVTM, CDR2 ANQGSEA. V lost 6 bases and J lost 6; bases outside the gene matches: 2. There are 12 residues in the CDR3. The CDR3 nucleotides are TGCAGCGTGGCGGGAGGGTCCGGGGAGCTGTTTTTT. Translating gives CSVAGGSGELFF.

This rearrangement joins TRBV30 to TRBJ2-7, with 8 nucleotides matching TRBD1. The CDR3 is 13 amino acids. Unmatched junction bases numbered 9, after V lost 4 bases and J lost 7 bases. The germline V gene has CDR1 GTSNPN and CDR2 SVGIG (reference sequence). Here the CDR3 reads CAWTGGPTSEQYF. The CDR3 region has the DNA TGTGCCTGGACAGGGGGCCCAACTAGTGAGCAGTACTTC.

In its sample, this clone was seen once. The chain uses TRBV6-5 and TRBJ1-1, with D perhaps matching TRBD1 (6 bases). This CDR3 is built from 14 residues. CDR1 and CDR2 (germline): MNHEY, SVGAGI. V lost 6 bases to trimming and J lost 0 bases, with 11 bases between them. The CDR3 DNA follows: TGTGCCAGCAGAATGACAGGCATGAACACTGAAGCTTTCTTT. It codes for CASRMTGMNTEAFF.

This chain connects TRBV10-3 to TRBJ1-1; TRBD1 matches at 9 bases. Germline values: CDR1 ENHRY, CDR2 SYGVKD. CDR3 length equals 14 residues. J gave up 12 bases and V 2 bases, and 10 bases lay outside the gene matches. The CDR3 is CAISEPDRGVRTFF. CDR3 nucleotides: TGTGCCATCAGTGAGCCGGACAGGGGTGTAAGAACTTTCTTT.

To note about this clone: The sample holds other DNA sequences that translate to the same CDR3. The rearrangement joins TRBV5-8 to TRBJ2-7; no firm D call. The V end was cut by 0 bases, the J end by 1 base, with 8 bases between. This CDR3 has 14 amino acids. The germline gives CDR1 SGHTS, CDR2 YDEGEE. The CDR3 spells CASSLASSSYEQYF. CDR3 nucleotide sequence: TGTGCCAGCAGCTTGGCATCGAGTTCCTACGAGCAGTACTTC.

The rearrangement joins TRBV4-3 to TRBJ2-7; TRBD2 matches at 12 bases. This CDR3 comprises 16 residues. Germline CDR1 LGHNA, CDR2 YSLEER. V shed 1 base, J shed 2 bases, and the junction held 3 bases outside the gene matches. The CDR3 loop is CASSQVASGGAYEQYF. DNA for the CDR3: TGCGCCAGCAGCCAAGTTGCTAGCGGGGGGGCCTACGAGCAGTACTTC.

The chain is built from TRBV19 and TRBJ2-5; TRBD2 aligns across 8 bases. The V gene end was trimmed by 4 bases and the J gene end by 3 bases; junction bases not matched to a gene: 4. CDR1 and CDR2 (germline): LNHDA, SQIVND (reference sequence). The CDR3 is 14 amino acids. CDR3 residues: CASSSGLAEETQYF. As DNA, the CDR3 is TGTGCCAGTAGTAGCGGACTAGCCGAAGAGACCCAGTACTTC. Drawing the rest from reference TRBV19 and TRBJ2-5, the complete variable domain is DGGITQSPKYLFRKEGQNVTLSCEQNLNHDAMYWYRQDPGQGLRLIYYSQIVNDFQKGDIAEGYSVSREKKESFPLTVTSAQKNPTAFYLCASSSGLAEETQYFGPGTRLLVL.

V is TRBV7-9 and J is TRBJ2-1, with D unclear. Trimming left V 6 bases short and J 0 bases short, with 9 bases between. This CDR3 contains 14 residues. The V gene's germline CDR1 is SEHNR and CDR2 FQNEAQ (reference sequence). The CDR3 sequence is CASRLVSSYNEQFF. The CDR3 DNA follows: TGTGCCAGCAGACTGGTAAGCTCCTACAATGAGCAGTTCTTC.

The sample holds one count of this clone. The genes are TRBV7-9 and TRBJ2-5, with D perhaps matching TRBD2 (5 bases). The J call may not be correct, given that the DNA end is closer to TRBJ2-7. The CDR3 has 14 amino acids. CDR1 is SEHNR and CDR2 is FQNEAQ in the germline V gene (reference sequence). The CDR3 protein is CASSLADSDYEQYF. The DNA of the CDR3 is TGTGCCAGCAGCTTAGCGGACTCAGACTACGAGCAGTACTTC.

V gene TRBV4-1 combines with J gene TRBJ1-1, with no clear D. Germline-derived CDR1 and CDR2 are MGHRA and YSYEKL. This CDR3 has 13 amino acids. The V end lost 6 bases, the J end lost 0 bases, and 8 bases lay between the germline ends. CDR3 in amino acids: CASSAGMNTEAFF. CDR3 DNA sequence: TGCGCCAGCAGTGCAGGTATGAACACTGAAGCTTTCTTT.

This sequence joins TRBV10-3 and TRBJ2-6; 11 bases match TRBD1. V was clipped by 8 bases and J by 3 bases; unmatched bases: 3. CDR1 is ENHRY, CDR2 SYGVKD, per germline. CDR3 length equals 15 residues. In nucleotides, the CDR3 is TGTGCCATCGGGACAGGGGGAAGTGGGGCCAACGTCCTGACTTTC. Its protein is CAIGTGGSGANVLTF.

This rearrangement joins TRBV7-6 to TRBJ2-2; 10 nucleotides align to TRBD1. This CDR3 is built from 16 residues. From germline, CDR1 is SGHVS and CDR2 FNYEAQ. With 5 bases clipped from V and 3 bases from J, the junction kept 6 bases outside the gene matches. The CDR3 is CASSPGQGGYTGELFF. In nucleotides, the CDR3 is TGTGCCAGCAGCCCAGGACAGGGGGGATACACCGGGGAGCTGTTTTTT.

CDR3 coding DNA: TGCAGCGTTGTGGGTGATCAAGACAGTCTCGACCTCTACGAGCAGTACTTC. This encodes CSVVGDQDSLDLYEQYF. The chain couples TRBV29-1 to TRBJ2-7, with D tentatively TRBD1 (5 bases). In germline, CDR1 is SQVTM, CDR2 ANQGSEA. Between the trimmed V and J ends, which lost 4 bases and 3 bases, there was a span of 25 bases. This CDR3 contains 17 residues.

This chain links TRBV25-1 with TRBJ2-2; 9 bases are shared with TRBD2. CDR1 MGHDK and CDR2 SYGVNS come from the germline V gene. The CDR3 runs to 17 residues. V trimming: 2 bases; J trimming: 1 base; junction bases outside the gene matches: 5. CDR3 region: CASSEPSSGENTGELFF. The CDR3 nucleotides read TGTGCCAGCAGTGAACCCTCTAGCGGGGAGAACACCGGGGAGCTGTTTTTT.

The chain uses TRBV7-2 and TRBJ2-7; 10 bases agree with TRBD1. The CDR3 is 15 amino acids. Unmatched junction bases numbered 10, after V lost 6 bases and J lost 5 bases. Per the germline V gene, CDR1 is SGHTA and CDR2 is FQGNSA. Here the CDR3 reads CASSPSTGTGDEQYF. CDR3 DNA: TGTGCCAGCAGTCCCAGTACCGGGACAGGGGACGAGCAGTACTTC.

The chain uses TRBV27 and TRBJ1-1; D is undetermined. Germline assignment: CDR1 MNHEY and CDR2 SMNVEV (reference sequence). The CDR3 is 14 residues long. With 0 bases removed from V and 5 bases from J, the gap between germline ends came to 10 bases. The chain's CDR3 is CASSLSVAVTEAFF. DNA of the CDR3: TGTGCCAGCAGTTTATCGGTCGCGGTGACTGAAGCTTTCTTT.